This T cell receptor (beta chain) was found in a study of human T cells and chemical hapten exposure. Study details: Subjects had 2% DPC placed on roughly 2 cm by roughly 2 cm of upper inner arm skin for sensitization. Findings and limits, study-wide: DPC sensitization left the count of TCRs above 1 in 1000 unchanged.

Each CDR3 protein is one row after TCRdb ran MiXCR on the RACE reads. The table has about 82,000 distinct CDR3 sequences, about 6.3% seen once. This sample's time point: patch test 2, 6 weeks after DPC sensitization. Noted treatment: therapeutic diphenylcyclopropenone sensitization with weekly scalp DPC. Sample donors consisted of patients with alopecia, aged 18 to 70 years, who were suitable for DPC. This clonotype was picked up many times. What it binds is unknown. The CDR3 loop spans 15 amino acids. The germline V gene encodes CDR1 LGHNA and CDR2 YNFKEQ. With 1 base removed from V and 8 bases from J, the gap between germline ends came to 14 bases.

This receptor was obtained from a woman in her twenties or thirties with alopecia areata. Some clones in this sample may be carry-over from other donors' samples. The chain combines TRBV4-2 with TRBJ1-4; the D is unclear. The starting material was whole blood, obtained in connection with sensitization to the hapten diphenylcyclopropenone (DPC). CDR3 nucleotide sequence: TGTGCCAGCAGCCAAGTGGCAGCGCGGTGGGAAAAACTGTTTTTT. This sequence encodes CASSQVAARWEKLFF.